This T cell receptor beta chain was obtained from a study of T cell changes during pregnancy in multiple sclerosis. Generated by immunoSEQ multiplex PCR, the TCRdb table keeps only in-frame clones and is missing some. The sample records 72,000 or so clones, 93% being singletons. Sample: peripheral blood, taken in the second trimester of pregnancy. The receptor was derived from a female donor with multiple sclerosis, enrolled in a pregnancy study.

This chain's CDR3 is CASSFGGATGANVLTF. Here the CDR3 DNA reads TGTGCCAGCAGTTTCGGGGGAGCGACTGGGGCCAACGTCCTGACTTTC. The rearrangement joins TRBV6-5 to TRBJ2-6, with a tentative D call TRBD2 (6 bases). V dropped 4 bases and J dropped 2 bases, with 12 bases sitting between them. The germline V gene has CDR1 MNHEY and CDR2 SVGAGI. The CDR3 length is 16 residues.